The T cell receptor beta chain under discussion was sequenced for a study of CD8 T cells in ankylosing spondylitis. TCRdb processed the 5' RACE reads anew with MiXCR; each CDR3 protein has one entry. This sample has about 69,000 distinct CDR3 sequences, with about 5.2% found just once. From germline, CDR1 is ENHRY and CDR2 SYGVKD. Trimming left V 0 bases short and J 12 bases short, with 14 bases between. The CDR3 totals 13 residues. Sample: blood, either unsorted or a sorted T cell fraction (not recorded which). The V call is TRBV10-3, the J call TRBJ1-2; no firm D call. The clonotype was recovered from a male donor with ankylosing spondylitis or in good health (not recorded which). The chain's CDR3 is CAISESIGVYHTF. As DNA, the CDR3 is TGTGCCATCAGTGAGTCGATCGGGGTGTATCACACCTTC.